The clone carrying this T cell receptor beta chain showed up many times. No antigen is known for it. This record comes from a study of T cells in Graves' hyperthyroidism and ophthalmopathy. Broader study findings: The model predicted ophthalmopathy a median approximately 6 months before onset. Ophthalmopathy was told apart from stable hyperthyroidism by a 13 V-J model. Most expanded thyroid clonotypes above 0.001 recurred in blood.

The patients, who ranged from 18 to 65 in age, presented with newly diagnosed hyperthyroidism lasting under 2 months. Amplification of TCR beta CDR3 regions was performed using RNA transcripts as template. First-round RT-PCR of the TCR CDR3 relied on the HTBI primer set. Via MiXCR, TCRdb re-called the multiplex PCR reads, giving one row per CDR3 protein. The repertoire holds 600,000 to 750,000 distinct CDR3 sequences, with roughly a sixth as singletons. V was clipped by 5 bases and J by 8 bases, with 12 bases between them. This CDR3 has 13 residues. Germline-derived CDR1 and CDR2 are MNHEY and SMNVEV (reference sequence).

Sequencing was carried out using blood. This chain links TRBV27 with TRBJ1-4; tentative D call: TRBD1 (6 bases). The sequence was obtained from a man aged 50 or older with Graves' hyperthyroidism. This chain's CDR3 is CASSPRGGEKLFF. In DNA, the CDR3 is TGTGCCAGCAGTCCCAGGGGTGGCGAAAAACTGTTTTTT.